Listed below are T cell receptor beta chains from one sample, sequenced in a study of CD8+ T cells in alopecia areata. Sequencing used immunoSEQ multiplex PCR; TCRdb keeps in-frame clones, though not all of them. The table includes roughly 120,000 clones, less than 70% detected once. The sequenced sample was CD4+ T cells sorted from blood. These receptors originate from a human donor in good health. Both conserved end residues are part of each CDR3. Each record gives: D gene, clone size, V gene, J gene, CDR3 protein, CDR3 DNA. D genes are given only for firm matches. Rows give clone size only sometimes, using once, few, many, or a class for an expanded clone.

>TRBD1|.|TRBV27|TRBJ1-6
CASSLQGGNENSPLHF
TGTGCCAGCAGTCTACAGGGGGGAAACGAAAATTCACCCCTCCACTTT
>.|.|TRBV7-8|TRBJ2-3
CASTHGGTRDTQYF
TGTGCCAGCACCCACGGCGGTACGAGGGATACGCAGTATTTT
>TRBD1|.|TRBV4-1|TRBJ1-4
CASSQETGGDEKLFF
TGCGCCAGCAGCCAAGAGACAGGGGGCGATGAAAAACTGTTTTTT
>.|.|TRBV19|TRBJ2-6
CASRKLSGANVLTF
TGTGCCAGTAGGAAACTCTCTGGGGCCAACGTCCTGACTTTC
>TRBD1|few|TRBV9|TRBJ2-7
CASSAQGAYEQYF
TGTGCCAGCAGCGCCCAGGGGGCGTACGAGCAGTACTTC
>TRBD1|.|TRBV29-1|TRBJ2-7
CSVVDRAEQYF
TGCAGCGTTGTAGACAGGGCCGAGCAGTACTTC
>.|once|TRBV19|TRBJ1-6
CASSNGIPAPLHF
TGTGCCAGTAGTAACGGGATTCCAGCACCCCTCCACTTT
>.|.|TRBV29-1|TRBJ2-5
CSVGLQETQYF
TGCAGCGTTGGACTCCAAGAGACCCAGTACTTC
>.|few|TRBV18|TRBJ2-2
CASSPDTGELFF
TGTGCCAGCTCACCAGACACCGGGGAGCTGTTTTTT
>.|few|TRBV7-3|TRBJ2-3
CASSLLGQDTQYF
TGTGCCAGCAGCTTACTGGGGCAAGATACGCAGTATTTT
>TRBD1|.|TRBV28|TRBJ1-2
CASTNRGPNYGYTF
TGTGCCAGCACCAACAGGGGACCTAACTATGGCTACACCTTC
>.|.|TRBV12-5|TRBJ2-5
CASGLGSETQYF
TGTGCTAGTGGTTTGGGCTCCGAGACCCAGTACTTC
>TRBD1|.|TRBV30|TRBJ2-7
CAWSPQGVSYEQYF
TGTGCCTGGAGTCCTCAGGGGGTCTCCTACGAGCAGTACTTC
>TRBD1|.|TRBV5-1|TRBJ1-6
CASPLRDRDSPLHF
TGCGCCAGCCCCCTCCGGGACAGGGATTCACCCCTCCACTTT
>TRBD2|.|TRBV4-1|TRBJ2-5
CASSQDGRGVSQETQYF
TGCGCCAGCAGCCAAGATGGGCGGGGGGTTTCCCAAGAGACCCAGTACTTC
>.|.|TRBV25-1|TRBJ2-6
CASTPGEGAGANVLTF
TGTGCCAGCACCCCGGGGGAGGGGGCGGGGGCCAACGTCCTGACTTTC
>.|.|TRBV30|TRBJ2-7
CAWSGGLYEQYF
TGTGCCTGGAGCGGGGGGCTTTACGAGCAGTACTTC
>.|.|TRBV5-1|TRBJ1-1
CASSSTGVGTEAFF
TGCGCCAGCAGCAGTACAGGAGTTGGCACTGAAGCTTTCTTT
>.|.|TRBV30|TRBJ1-6
CAWSVRVVGGWIRSPLHF
TGTGCCTGGAGTGTACGGGTTGTGGGGGGCTGGATACGGTCACCCCTCCACTTT
>.|.|TRBV19|TRBJ2-5
CASSIRLFRQETQYF
TGTGCCAGTAGTATCCGACTCTTCCGCCAAGAGACCCAGTACTTC
>.|.|TRBV29-1|TRBJ2-5
CSVGDVETQYF
TGCAGCGTTGGGGACGTAGAGACCCAGTACTTC
>.|.|TRBV11-2|TRBJ1-1
CERANTEAFF
TGTGAACGGGCGAACACTGAAGCTTTCTTT
>TRBD2|.|TRBV29-1|TRBJ2-7
CSVEGGLAGLYEQYF
TGCAGCGTTGAAGGTGGCCTAGCGGGCCTCTACGAGCAGTACTTC
>TRBD1|.|TRBV18|TRBJ2-1
CASSPTGGNYNEQFF
TGTGCCAGCTCACCGACAGGGGGCAACTACAATGAGCAGTTCTTC
>.|.|TRBV30|TRBJ2-3
CAWSLTDTQYF
TGTGCCTGGAGCCTCACAGATACGCAGTATTTT
>TRBD1|.|TRBV7-6|TRBJ2-5
CASSLDRGPETQYF
TGTGCCAGCAGCTTAGACAGGGGCCCTGAGACCCAGTACTTC
>TRBD2|.|TRBV30|TRBJ2-5
CAGDYQGTQYF
TGTGCTGGGGACTACCAGGGGACCCAGTACTTC